This T cell receptor beta chain emerged from a study of CD8+ T cells in alopecia areata. cDNA serving as the sequencing template came from extracted, reverse transcribed RNA. Sequencing used immunoSEQ multiplex PCR; TCRdb keeps in-frame clones, though not all of them. Of about 270,000 clones listed, 45% to 70% are singletons. Treatment here: oral pan-JAK inhibitor, 5-10 mg twice daily. This CDR3 is built from 16 residues. Germline-derived CDR1 and CDR2 are SQVTM and ANQGSEA. This sample comprised CD4+ T cells sorted from blood, obtained around week 54, from a patient treated with tofacitinib. The rearrangement uses TRBV29-1 and TRBJ1-2; D gene ambiguous. The TCR comes from a human donor with alopecia areata. CDR3 in DNA: TGCAGTACCGACTCCGGGCAGGCGATAATAGGCTATGGCTACACCTTC. This translates into CSTDSGQAIIGYGYTF.